The clone carrying this TCR beta chain occurred a few times. Its antigen is undetermined. Per germline, CDR1 ENHRY and CDR2 SYGVKD. The CDR3 consists of 13 residues. After removal of 10 bases from V and 5 bases from J, the junction contained 8 bases not matched to a gene. Samples had at least 7 million PBMCs isolated from them. The sample belongs to a study of blood T cells in healthy people across ages. In the study overall: The capture of about one barcoded beta molecule per two T cells was achieved by template switching. Study results and caveats: Per million T cells, the diversity of TCR beta decreased roughly linearly as age advanced.

Together with a sample-barcoded 5' primer, a J-beta primer mix was included in a second PCR lasting about 7 to 12 cycles. TCRdb reprocessed the 5' RACE reads via MiXCR and lists one record per CDR3 protein. This table has around 1,700,000 distinct CDR3 sequences, 25% to 30% appearing once. The sequenced material came from blood. This sequence was found in a young woman in good health. The gene calls are TRBV10-3 and TRBJ2-1, with 7 bases lining up with TRBD2. CDR3 sequence reads: CATARDYDNEQFF. The CDR3 DNA reads TGTGCCACCGCCCGGGACTACGACAATGAGCAGTTCTTC.